A selection of T cell receptor beta chains follows, all from one sample in a study of T cell changes during pregnancy in multiple sclerosis. Generated by immunoSEQ multiplex PCR, the TCRdb table keeps only in-frame clones and is missing some. Of around 62,000 clones listed, around 93% are singletons. Sample: CD8+ T cells from peripheral blood mononuclear cells, taken in the second trimester of pregnancy. The receptors were gathered from a female donor with multiple sclerosis, enrolled in a pregnancy study. Both conserved end residues are part of each CDR3. Each record gives: clone size, J gene, V gene, CDR3 length, D gene, CDR3 protein, CDR3 DNA. D genes are given only for firm matches. The size field is filled for only some rows; it gives once, few, many or a size class.

.	TRBJ2-7	TRBV2	13	TRBD2	CASRAGPAAEQYF	TGTGCCAGCAGAGCGGGACCGGCGGCCGAGCAGTACTTC
.	TRBJ2-1	TRBV27	15	.	CASSTFRERNNEQFF	TGTGCCAGCAGTACGTTCCGGGAGAGGAACAATGAGCAGTTCTTC
.	TRBJ1-5	TRBV4-1	14	.	CASSQPPGNQPQHF	TGCGCCAGCAGCCAACCCCCCGGCAATCAGCCCCAGCATTTT
.	TRBJ2-5	TRBV13	13	.	CASSLGLRETQYF	TGTGCCAGCAGCTTAGGCCTCCGAGAGACCCAGTACTTC
.	TRBJ2-5	TRBV9	14	TRBD2	CASSDGLAEETQYF	TGTGCCAGCAGCGACGGACTAGCCGAGGAGACCCAGTACTTC
.	TRBJ2-7	TRBV4-3	15	.	CASSQEGVGGGEQYF	TGCGCCAGCAGCCAAGAGGGGGTGGGGGGAGGCGAGCAGTACTTC
.	TRBJ2-5	TRBV4-1	15	TRBD1	CASSRLQGAGETQYF	TGCGCCAGCAGCCGACTGCAGGGGGCCGGGGAGACCCAGTACTTC
few	TRBJ2-7	TRBV5-5	15	.	CASSLEGSVSYEQYF	TGTGCCAGCAGCTTGGAGGGGTCCGTCTCCTACGAGCAGTACTTC
.	TRBJ2-5	TRBV6-1	14	TRBD1	CASSEGTGTETQYF	TGTGCCAGCAGTGAGGGGACAGGGACAGAGACCCAGTACTTC
once	TRBJ1-1	TRBV11-2	15	.	CASSIPAGMNTEAFF	TGTGCCAGCAGCATCCCGGCGGGGATGAACACTGAAGCTTTCTTT
.	TRBJ2-7	TRBV27	13	.	CASSSRKGYEQYF	TGTGCCAGCAGTTCGCGGAAAGGCTACGAGCAGTACTTC
.	TRBJ1-1	TRBV7-8	16	.	CASSPRGGRGNTEAFF	TGTGCCAGCAGCCCCCGTGGGGGCCGGGGGAACACTGAAGCTTTCTTT
.	TRBJ2-1	TRBV11-2	18	TRBD1	CASSLALPGGASYNEQFF	TGTGCCAGCAGCTTAGCGCTACCAGGGGGCGCTTCCTACAATGAGCAGTTCTTC
.	TRBJ1-1	TRBV5-4	16	.	CASSYTGQGLNTEAFF	TGTGCCAGCAGCTATACTGGGCAGGGGTTGAACACTGAAGCTTTCTTT
.	TRBJ2-3	TRBV4-3	16	.	CASSQEISSVTDTQYF	TGCGCCAGCAGCCAAGAGATTAGCTCTGTAACAGATACGCAGTATTTT
.	TRBJ2-7	TRBV27	15	.	CASRLGGHISYEQYF	TGTGCCAGCAGATTGGGGGGGCATATATCCTACGAGCAGTACTTC
.	TRBJ1-6	TRBV6-4	15	.	CASSDSSTGNSPLHF	TGTGCCAGCAGTGACTCGTCAACAGGGAATTCACCCCTCCACTTT
once	TRBJ2-1	TRBV10-2	16	TRBD2	CASSEAPSGAYNEQFF	TGCGCCAGCAGCGAGGCCCCTAGCGGGGCCTACAATGAGCAGTTCTTC
.	TRBJ1-2	TRBV6-1	13	.	CASSEPDTYGYTF	TGTGCCAGCAGTGAACCGGACACTTATGGCTACACCTTC
.	TRBJ2-2	TRBV14	16	TRBD2	CASSLAGGRNTGELFF	TGTGCCAGCAGCCTAGCGGGGGGCCGGAACACCGGGGAGCTGTTTTTT
.	TRBJ2-7	TRBV6-4	13	.	CASSWTDTYEQYF	TGTGCCAGCAGTTGGACAGACACCTACGAGCAGTACTTC
.	TRBJ2-1	TRBV2	15	TRBD2	CASSISGGGYNEQFF	TGTGCCAGCAGCATTAGCGGGGGGGGGTACAATGAGCAGTTCTTC
.	TRBJ1-2	TRBV7-3	15	.	CASSTRCRANYGYTF	TGTGCCAGCAGCACCCGGTGCAGGGCAAACTATGGCTACACCTTC
.	TRBJ1-5	TRBV27	14	TRBD1	CASSSGGAGQPQHF	TGTGCCAGCAGTTCAGGGGGCGCGGGTCAGCCCCAGCATTTT
.	TRBJ2-1	TRBV5-4	11	.	CASSGGAEQFF	TGTGCCAGCAGCGGAGGGGCAGAGCAGTTCTTC
.	TRBJ2-2	TRBV6-5	15	TRBD1	CASRFDRANTGELFF	TGTGCCAGCAGATTTGACAGGGCGAACACCGGGGAGCTGTTTTTT
.	TRBJ2-7	TRBV27	14	TRBD2	CASSYGGGSYEQYF	TGTGCCAGCAGTTACGGGGGGGGATCCTACGAGCAGTACTTC
.	TRBJ1-2	TRBV7-6	16	.	CASSVGANPDFYGYTF	TGTGCCAGCAGCGTGGGGGCCAACCCCGATTTCTATGGCTACACCTTC
.	TRBJ2-1	TRBV6-6	16	TRBD2	CASSYEVAGVKDEQFF	TGTGCCAGCAGTTACGAGGTAGCGGGAGTCAAGGATGAGCAGTTCTTC
.	TRBJ2-7	TRBV4-2	17	.	CASSQDGDVGTHYEQYF	TGTGCCAGCAGCCAAGACGGGGACGTGGGGACTCACTACGAGCAGTACTTC
.	TRBJ2-7	TRBV6-1	14	TRBD1	CASSPDREPYEQYF	TGTGCCAGCAGCCCGGACAGGGAGCCATACGAGCAGTACTTC
.	TRBJ2-7	TRBV5-1	13	.	CASSLGGDYEQYF	TGCGCCAGCAGCTTGGGGGGGGACTACGAGCAGTACTTC
.	TRBJ1-4	TRBV10-3	14	TRBD1	CAISGQGANEKLFF	TGTGCCATCAGTGGACAGGGAGCTAATGAAAAACTGTTTTTT
few	TRBJ1-1	TRBV6-6	12	.	CASSLTGAEAFF	TGTGCCAGCAGTCTAACAGGTGCTGAAGCTTTCTTT
.	TRBJ1-1	TRBV19	15	TRBD1	CASSTGQGLLTEAFF	TGTGCCAGTAGTACAGGACAGGGACTTTTAACTGAAGCTTTCTTT
.	TRBJ2-7	TRBV10-3	14	TRBD2	CAISESTGGYEQYF	TGTGCCATCAGTGAGTCGACGGGAGGGTACGAGCAGTACTTC